A selection of T cell receptor beta chains follows, all from one sample in a study of T cell changes during pregnancy in multiple sclerosis. Data came from immunoSEQ multiplex PCR; TCRdb stores just in-frame clones and leaves some out. The data hold about 74,000 clones, with just over 90% observed a single time. This specimen was peripheral blood, taken in the third trimester of pregnancy. The receptors were gathered from a female donor with multiple sclerosis, enrolled in a pregnancy study. Each CDR3 is given with its conserved first and last residue. The D gene is left open where the match is weak. Rows may omit the clone size; those that give it use once, few, many or a size class.

V	D	J	size	DNA	CDR3
TRBV4-1	NA	TRBJ1-3	NA	TGCGCCAGCAGCCAAGATTCAGGGGTTGGAAACACCATATATTTT	CASSQDSGVGNTIYF
TRBV2	NA	TRBJ2-7	NA	TGTGCCAGCAATCTCGGGATTACTATTGACGAGCAGTACTTC	CASNLGITIDEQYF
TRBV9	NA	TRBJ2-2	NA	TGTGCCAGCAGCGTTTACGACTACGGGGAGCTGTTTTTT	CASSVYDYGELFF
TRBV7-3	TRBD2	TRBJ2-2	NA	TGTGCCAGCAGCTTGGGAGCGGGGGGCGGTACCGGGGAGCTGTTTTTT	CASSLGAGGGTGELFF
TRBV7-2	TRBD2	TRBJ2-3	NA	TGTGCCAGCAGCAGGAGCGGGACCACAGATACGCAGTATTTT	CASSRSGTTDTQYF
TRBV4-1	TRBD2	TRBJ2-1	NA	TGCGCCAGCAGCCAAAACGCGGGGGGTTACGGTGGCAATGAGCAGTTCTTC	CASSQNAGGYGGNEQFF
TRBV7-9	NA	TRBJ1-3	NA	TGTGCCAGCAGCTTAGGGGGGGGATTCTCCACTGGAAACACCATATATTTT	CASSLGGGFSTGNTIYF
TRBV29-1	NA	TRBJ1-2	NA	TGCAGCGTTGACCCCGGGGGGGACTATGGCTACACCTTC	CSVDPGGDYGYTF
TRBV27	NA	TRBJ2-7	NA	TGTGCCAGCAGTCCCCACCCGGAAGGGGCCGGCGAGCAGTACTTC	CASSPHPEGAGEQYF
TRBV2	TRBD1	TRBJ2-3	NA	TGTGCCAGCAGTCGACCGGGACAGATCACAGATACGCAGTATTTT	CASSRPGQITDTQYF
TRBV19	TRBD2	TRBJ2-7	NA	TGTGCCAGTAGTCCACTAGCGGGGGGATCCTACGAGCAGTACTTC	CASSPLAGGSYEQYF
TRBV30	NA	TRBJ1-5	once	TGTGCCTGGAGTGTGTTCGTGGGCAGCAATCAGCCCCAGCATTTT	CAWSVFVGSNQPQHF
TRBV4-1	NA	TRBJ2-1	few	TGCGCCAGCAGCCACCAAATCCTAGAGCTCGGAGGCCCCTACAATGAGCAGTTCTTC	CASSHQILELGGPYNEQFF
TRBV5-4	TRBD1	TRBJ1-6	once	TGTGCCAGCAGCCGGGACAGGGGGCGATACGATTCACCCCTCCACTTT	CASSRDRGRYDSPLHF
TRBV2	TRBD1	TRBJ1-5	NA	TGTGCCAGCAGTGCAGGGACAGTTCAGCCCCAGCATTTT	CASSAGTVQPQHF
TRBV7-2	TRBD1	TRBJ2-2	NA	TGTGCCAGCAGCTTGGATAACAGGGGGCGTAACACCGGGGAGCTGTTTTTT	CASSLDNRGRNTGELFF
TRBV4-2	TRBD2	TRBJ2-7	NA	TGTGCCAGCAGCCAAGGACTAGCCCTTCTAACCTACGAGCAGTACTTC	CASSQGLALLTYEQYF
TRBV28	TRBD1	TRBJ1-5	NA	TGTGCCAGCAGCCGCACAGGGGTCGGGAATCAGCCCCAGCATTTT	CASSRTGVGNQPQHF
TRBV27	NA	TRBJ1-5	NA	TGTGCCAGCAGTTTACAGGGGCCAAGCAATCAGCCCCAGCATTTT	CASSLQGPSNQPQHF
TRBV27	TRBD1	TRBJ1-1	NA	TGTGCCAGCAGTGTACAGGGGACGGCTTTCTTT	CASSVQGTAFF
TRBV5-6	TRBD1	TRBJ1-1	NA	TGTGCCAGCAGCCCTGACAGGGATACTGAAGCTTTCTTT	CASSPDRDTEAFF
TRBV2	TRBD1	TRBJ2-7	NA	TGTGCCAGCAGTCTGACAGGGGGGTACTACGAGCAGTACTTC	CASSLTGGYYEQYF
TRBV6-1	TRBD1	TRBJ1-5	once	TGTGCCAGCAGTGAGAAGACAGGGGGCGGTCAGCCCCAGCATTTT	CASSEKTGGGQPQHF
TRBV7-8	TRBD1	TRBJ2-3	NA	TGTGCCAGCAGCTTTCTGGGACAGGGATTCGGGGGTACGCAGTATTTT	CASSFLGQGFGGTQYF
TRBV30	NA	TRBJ2-3	NA	TGTGCCTGGAGTGCCTTCACAGATACGCAGTATTTT	CAWSAFTDTQYF
TRBV6-1	TRBD1	TRBJ1-4	NA	TGTGCCAGCAGCGCAGACAGGGGGCCTGAAAAACTGTTTTTT	CASSADRGPEKLFF
TRBV29-1	TRBD1	TRBJ1-3	once	TGCAGCGTCGCCAACCGGGACAGGGAAACCTCGGTCATCGGAAACACCATATATTTT	CSVANRDRETSVIGNTIYF
TRBV5-4	NA	TRBJ2-3	NA	TGTGCCAGCAGCCCGGGGGCCAGCGGGGATCGGGTTACGCAGTATTTT	CASSPGASGDRVTQYF
TRBV7-2	NA	TRBJ1-5	NA	TGTGCCAGCAGCTTATTATTACAGCCCCAGCATTTT	CASSLLLQPQHF
TRBV15	NA	TRBJ1-5	NA	TGTGCCACCAGCAGAGATAGTGGCACGGGACAGCCCCAGCATTTT	CATSRDSGTGQPQHF
TRBV7-8	TRBD2	TRBJ2-1	once	TGTGCCAGCAGCTTCTCCCGGGGGGAATACAATGAGCAGTTCTTC	CASSFSRGEYNEQFF
TRBV21-1	NA	TRBJ2-1	NA	TGTGCCAGCAGCAAAGAGCAAGCGGCCGATAAGGACAATGAGCAGTTCTTC	CASSKEQAADKDNEQFF
TRBV7-2	NA	TRBJ1-1	NA	TGTGCCAGCAGCTTAAGCCGGGTAGGGGACACTGAAGCTTTCTTT	CASSLSRVGDTEAFF
TRBV23-1	NA	TRBJ2-5	NA	TGCGCCAGCAGTCGCGGTTGGCAGTACTTC	CASSRGWQYF
TRBV9	TRBD2	TRBJ2-7	NA	TGTGCCAGCAGCCGAACCGGGACTAGCGGATCCTACGAGCAGTACTTC	CASSRTGTSGSYEQYF
TRBV19	NA	TRBJ1-1	few	TGTGCCAGTAACAATCTGGCGGGGGTCGGGAACACTGAAGCTTTCTTT	CASNNLAGVGNTEAFF
TRBV2	TRBD1	TRBJ1-5	NA	TGTGCCAGCAGTCGAGAGGGGGCGCCTCAGCCCCAGCATTTT	CASSREGAPQPQHF
TRBV19	NA	TRBJ1-4	NA	TGTGCCAGTAGTCTCACAGGGTTCACTAATGAAAAACTGTTTTTT	CASSLTGFTNEKLFF
TRBV5-1	TRBD2	TRBJ2-1	NA	TGCGCCAGCAGCTTAGGCCTAGCGGTCAATGAGCAGTTCTTC	CASSLGLAVNEQFF
TRBV28	TRBD1	TRBJ1-5	NA	TGTGCCAGCCACAGGGGTATCAATCAGCCCCAGCATTTT	CASHRGINQPQHF
TRBV2	NA	TRBJ1-4	NA	TGTGCCAGCAGTGATCGGGGGGGCCTTGGGGAAAAACTGTTTTTT	CASSDRGGLGEKLFF
TRBV6-1	TRBD2	TRBJ2-1	once	TGTGCCAGCAGTGCGACTAGCGGGGGGGTGGATGAGCAGTTCTTC	CASSATSGGVDEQFF
TRBV16	TRBD1	TRBJ1-2	NA	TGTGCCAGCAGCCAATCGTGGACAGGGGGTAACTATGGCTACACCTTC	CASSQSWTGGNYGYTF
TRBV20-1	NA	TRBJ1-2	NA	TGCAGTGCACAGGGAACCTATGGCTACACCTTC	CSAQGTYGYTF
TRBV5-1	TRBD1	TRBJ2-2	once	TGCGCCAGCAGCTTGGTACAGGGGGGTGCCGGGGAGCTGTTTTTT	CASSLVQGGAGELFF
TRBV5-5	TRBD2	TRBJ2-5	NA	TGTGCCAGCAGCTTTCCTAGCGGGGGACGGGAGACCCAGTACTTC	CASSFPSGGRETQYF
TRBV4-1	NA	TRBJ1-5	NA	TGCGCCAGCAGCCAAGTTGGGTGGTTGGGAGTATATCAGCCCCAGCATTTT	CASSQVGWLGVYQPQHF
TRBV11-2	NA	TRBJ2-7	once	TGTGCCAGCGGAAACTGGGACAAATCCTACGAGCAGTACTTC	CASGNWDKSYEQYF
TRBV19	TRBD1	TRBJ1-5	once	TGTGCCAGTAGTATTTGGGGACAGTTAGGCAATCAGCCCCAGCATTTT	CASSIWGQLGNQPQHF
TRBV7-2	NA	TRBJ2-7	NA	TGTGCCAGCAGCTGGGCCGGGGGACAGACCTACGAGCAGTACTTC	CASSWAGGQTYEQYF
TRBV9	NA	TRBJ2-7	NA	TGTGCCAGCAGCGTAGGAGGATACTCCTACGAGCAGTACTTC	CASSVGGYSYEQYF
TRBV7-3	NA	TRBJ2-3	NA	TGTGCCAGCAGCCCCCTTGGCCGAGATACGCAGTATTTT	CASSPLGRDTQYF
TRBV7-7	TRBD1	TRBJ1-3	NA	TGTGCTAGCAGTTTAGTTCCGGGACAGGCCAGTCCCTACCGAAACACCATATATTTT	CASSLVPGQASPYRNTIYF
TRBV6-1	TRBD2	TRBJ2-7	NA	TGTGCCAGCAGGGGGACTAGCGGGGGTCTCGAGCAGTACTTC	CASRGTSGGLEQYF
TRBV4-1	TRBD1	TRBJ1-3	once	TGCGCCAGCAGCCAAGACCGAGGGGGCTCAGTCGCTGGAAACACCATATATTTT	CASSQDRGGSVAGNTIYF
TRBV5-5	NA	TRBJ1-4	NA	TGTGCCAGCAGCTCAGGGGCAACTAATGAAAAACTGTTTTTT	CASSSGATNEKLFF
TRBV6-5	TRBD1	TRBJ2-1	NA	TGTGCCAGCAGGAACAACAGGGGAGAAACTCTCTTC	CASRNNRGETLF
TRBV7-9	NA	TRBJ1-1	NA	TGTGCCAGCAGCGTAGGAGAGGGCACTGAAGCTTTCTTT	CASSVGEGTEAFF